The rows below give T cell receptor beta chains drawn from one sample of a study of breast tumors, draining lymph nodes, adjacent tissues. TCRdb analysed the multiplex PCR reads with MiXCR anew, one entry per CDR3 protein. The sample has 20,000 to 25,000 distinct CDR3 sequences, around 33% seen once; the top ten hold 11%. The specimen was breast tumor tissue. Source of these receptors: a female donor with breast cancer. Some clones in this sample may be carry-over from other donors' samples. The CDR3 runs from the conserved cysteine through the conserved F or W. The D gene is left open where the match is weak. For some rows the clone size is stated as once, few or many, or as a class when expanded; others skip it.

>TRBV6-1|TRBJ2-3|.|many
TGTGCCAGCAGTGAAGAGGTAGCAGTAAGCACAGATACGCAGTATTTT
CASSEEVAVSTDTQYF
>TRBV20-1|TRBJ2-3|.|many
TGCAGTGCTAGAATATCGGCGGTAGCGGTATTGACTAGCACAGATACGCAGTATTTT
CSARISAVAVLTSTDTQYF
>TRBV20-1|TRBJ2-2|TRBD1|.
TGCAGTGCTAAAGGGACAGGGAACACCGGAGAGCTGTTTTTT
CSAKGTGNTGELFF
>TRBV18|TRBJ2-1|.|many
TGTGCCAGCTCACCCGTAGCAGGGAGCTCCTACAATGAGCAGTTCTTC
CASSPVAGSSYNEQFF
>TRBV20-1|TRBJ1-6|.|many
TGCAGTGCTAGACAACCGGGGAGGAGTAGGTATTCACCCCTCCACTTT
CSARQPGRSRYSPLHF
>TRBV7-8|TRBJ2-7|.|many
TGTGCCAGCAGCTTAGTTCTCGGGATCTTCGCCTACGAGCAGTACTTC
CASSLVLGIFAYEQYF
>TRBV7-9|TRBJ2-5|.|many
TGTGCCAGCAGCTTCTGGCGACTCAACCAAGAGACCCAGTACTTC
CASSFWRLNQETQYF
>TRBV27|TRBJ2-1|.|many
TGTGCCAGCAGTACCGTTCAGGGTGATGGTGAGCAGTTCTTC
CASSTVQGDGEQFF
>TRBV19|TRBJ2-7|TRBD1|.
TGTGCCAGTAGTATAGGACAGGGGTACGAGCAGTACTTC
CASSIGQGYEQYF
>TRBV20-1|TRBJ1-1|.|.
TGCAGTGCTAGAGAAACTACCTCTGAAGCTTTCTTT
CSARETTSEAFF
>TRBV15|TRBJ2-7|.|medium-sized
TGTGCCACCAGCAGAGAAGGCAGCTACGAGCAGTACTTC
CATSREGSYEQYF
>TRBV20-1|TRBJ1-5|TRBD1|many
TGCAGTGCTCAAGACAGGGTGGGAAATAGCAATCAGCCCCAGCATTTT
CSAQDRVGNSNQPQHF
>TRBV24-1|TRBJ2-1|.|many
TGTGCCACCAGTGCTGTGGGGGAGGAGTACAATGAGCAGTTCTTC
CATSAVGEEYNEQFF
>TRBV7-2|TRBJ2-7|.|many
TGTGCCAGCAGCTTAGGTAGCTGGTACGAGCAGTACTTC
CASSLGSWYEQYF
>TRBV18|TRBJ1-2|.|.
TGTGCCAGCTCACCACAGACAGACTATGGCTACACCTTC
CASSPQTDYGYTF
>TRBV20-1|TRBJ2-2|.|medium-sized
TGCAGTGCTCTAGAGCCGAACACCGGGGAGCTGTTTTTT
CSALEPNTGELFF
>TRBV7-2|TRBJ2-3|.|medium-sized
TGTGCCAGCAGCTTTCAGGAGTCCCGCACAGATACGCAGTATTTT
CASSFQESRTDTQYF
>TRBV20-1|TRBJ1-6|.|many
TGCAGTGCTAGACGTGCGAATTCACCCCTCCACTTT
CSARRANSPLHF
>TRBV12-3/TRBV12-4|TRBJ1-1|.|few
TGTGCCAGCAATACGGGTTCGACTGAAGCTTTCTTT
CASNTGSTEAFF